Listed here are 8 T cell receptor beta chains from one sample, sequenced in a study of spatial heterogeneity in lung cancer. Time point given: sample taken at primary tumor resection. Using its own MiXCR run on the 5' RACE reads, TCRdb lists one record per CDR3 protein. Of over 150 distinct CDR3 sequences detected, roughly 27% appear once; the ten largest clones hold almost 30%. Source: normal lung tissue next to the tumor, taken at surgery. The source of these receptors is a male donor with early-stage non-small cell lung cancer.

In its sample, this clonotype is large. The chain links TRBV12-3 or TRBV12-4 to TRBJ2-4; D is uncertain. V dropped 2 bases and J dropped 0 bases, with 8 bases sitting between them. CDR3 length: 15 amino acids. CDR3 sequence: CASSLNSGAKNIQYF. CDR3 bases: TGTGCCAGCAGTTTAAATTCCGGAGCCAAAAACATTCAGTACTTC.

In its sample, this clonotype ranks as hyperexpanded (1% or more). The rearrangement joins TRBV7-9 to TRBJ2-7; 9 nucleotides match TRBD2. The CDR3 has 15 residues. Germline CDR1 and CDR2: SEHNR and FQNEAQ (reference sequence). Trimming took 1 base from V and 2 from J; bases not matched to a gene: 3. The CDR3 loop reads CASSLVSGRTYEQYF. As DNA, the CDR3 is TGTGCCAGCAGCTTAGTTAGCGGGAGAACCTACGAGCAGTACTTC.

This clonotype is large within its sample. CDR3 DNA: TGTGCCATCAGTGAGTCGGAGAGACCGGAGGAAAAACTGTTTTTT. Translated: CAISESERPEEKLFF. V is TRBV10-3 and J is TRBJ1-4; D gene ambiguous. V lost 0 bases and J lost 8, with 13 bases in between. CDR1 and CDR2 from the germline V gene are ENHRY and SYGVKD. The CDR3 length is 15 residues.

V and J are TRBV10-3 and TRBJ2-5; TRBD1 or TRBD2 may be the D gene (5 bases each). The CDR3 extends over 18 amino acids. In germline, CDR1 is ENHRY, CDR2 SYGVKD. V shed 6 bases and J shed 0 bases, with 23 bases lying between them. The CDR3 spells CAISVDRGFEGYQETQYF. In DNA, the CDR3 is TGTGCCATCAGCGTCGATCGAGGGTTCGAGGGGTACCAAGAGACCCAGTACTTC.

This clonotype was counted between two and nine times. The genes are TRBV7-2 and TRBJ2-5; 7 nucleotides agree with TRBD2. V was pared by 3 bases and J by 5 bases, with 9 bases of the junction left unmatched. The CDR3 loop spans 15 amino acids. CDR1 and CDR2 from the germline V gene are SGHTA and FQGNSA. For the CDR3, the DNA is TGTGCCAGCAGCTTTTCTAGCGGCTCCGGGGAGACCCAGTACTTC. Residues: CASSFSSGSGETQYF. Complete variable domain (other parts from reference TRBV7-2 and TRBJ2-5): GAGVSQSPSNKVTEKGKDVELRCDPISGHTALYWYRQSLGQGLEFLIYFQGNSAPDKSGLPSDRFSAERTGGSVSTLTIQRTQQEDSAVYLCASSFSSGSGETQYFGPGTRLLVL.

This clonotype is termed large (0.1 to 1%). This may be a read error, as it is one base from a much larger clone. CDR3 sequence (DNA): TGTGCCAGTAGTATCGGTCAGGGACTGTGCGAGCAGTACTTC. Amino acids: CASSIGQGLCEQYF. This chain connects TRBV19 to TRBJ2-7; possible D gene TRBD2, 6 bases. This CDR3 comprises 14 residues. From germline, CDR1 is LNHDA and CDR2 SQIVND (reference sequence). The germline V and J ends were trimmed by 3 bases and 6 bases, with 15 bases remaining between them. The whole variable domain, remainder taken from reference TRBV19 and TRBJ2-7, is DGGITQSPKYLFRKEGQNVTLSCEQNLNHDAMYWYRQDPGQGLRLIYYSQIVNDFQKGDIAEGYSVSREKKESFPLTVTSAQKNPTAFYLCASSIGQGLCEQYFGPGTRLTVT.

The chain employs TRBV10-3 and TRBJ2-1; 8 positions agree with TRBD2. The CDR3 covers 15 residues. J lost 4 bases, V lost 5 bases, and 7 bases had no gene match. Per the germline V gene, CDR1 is ENHRY and CDR2 is SYGVKD. DNA of the CDR3: TGTGCCATCAGTTCGTCGGGGGGGAGGTACAATGAGCAGTTCTTC. Translating gives CAISSSGGRYNEQFF.

The rearrangement joins TRBV29-1 to TRBJ2-1; 9 bases match TRBD1. V lost 4 bases and J lost 5; bases outside the gene matches: 9. Per germline, CDR1 SQVTM and CDR2 ANQGSEA. The CDR3 runs 15 residues. The CDR3 loop reads CSVGTGAAFDNEQFF. Here the CDR3 DNA reads TGCAGCGTTGGGACAGGGGCGGCTTTTGACAATGAGCAGTTCTTC.